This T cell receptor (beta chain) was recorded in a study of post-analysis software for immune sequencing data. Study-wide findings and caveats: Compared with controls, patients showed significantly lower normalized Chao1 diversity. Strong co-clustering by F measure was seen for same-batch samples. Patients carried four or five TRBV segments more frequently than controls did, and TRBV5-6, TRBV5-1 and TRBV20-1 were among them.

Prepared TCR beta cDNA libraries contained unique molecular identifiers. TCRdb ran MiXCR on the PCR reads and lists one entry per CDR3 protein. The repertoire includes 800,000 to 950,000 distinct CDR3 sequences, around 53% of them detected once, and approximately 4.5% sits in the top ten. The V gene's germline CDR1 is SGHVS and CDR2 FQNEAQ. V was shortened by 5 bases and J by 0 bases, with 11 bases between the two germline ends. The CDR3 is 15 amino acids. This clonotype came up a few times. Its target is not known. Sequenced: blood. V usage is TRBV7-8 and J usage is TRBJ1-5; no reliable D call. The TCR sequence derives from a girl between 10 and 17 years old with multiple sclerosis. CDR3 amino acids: CASSQNLHSNQPQHF. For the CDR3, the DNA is TGTGCCAGCAGCCAGAACTTGCATAGCAATCAGCCCCAGCATTTT.